This T cell receptor (beta chain) derives from a study of T-cell reconstitution after alpha-beta-depleted transplantation in children. Overall study findings and caveats: A year had passed since transplant, and T-cell counts and diversity by then came mostly from newly produced T cells.

This clonotype was recorded many times. Its target is unknown. Unique molecular identifiers featured in how the TCRbeta library was prepared. One entry per CDR3 protein results from TCRdb running MiXCR on the PCR reads. The sample lists hundreds of thousands of distinct CDR3 sequences, 23% occurring once. With 2 bases removed from V and 4 bases from J, the gap between germline ends came to 13 bases. The CDR3 sequence is 15 residues long. CDR1 is SGHDT and CDR2 is YYEEEE in the germline V gene. The V and J genes are TRBV5-6 and TRBJ1-5; tentatively, D is TRBD1 (5 bases). This receptor was obtained from a boy less than two years old who had a stem cell transplant for acute myeloid leukemia, so the T cells may come from the graft donor. Sequenced material: PBMCs, mostly from graft donor cells, taken 360 days after TCRalphabeta/CD19-depleted stem cell transplant. The CDR3 here is CASSFRGRRNQPQHF. CDR3 in DNA: TGTGCCAGCAGCTTCCGGGGCCGTCGGAATCAGCCCCAGCATTTT. The full variable domain, rest sourced from reference TRBV5-6 and TRBJ1-5, is DAGVTQSPTHLIKTRGQQVTLRCSPKSGHDTVSWYQQALGQGPQFIFQYYEEEERQRGNFPDRFSGHQFPNYSSELNVNALLLGDSALYLCASSFRGRRNQPQHFGDGTRLSIL.